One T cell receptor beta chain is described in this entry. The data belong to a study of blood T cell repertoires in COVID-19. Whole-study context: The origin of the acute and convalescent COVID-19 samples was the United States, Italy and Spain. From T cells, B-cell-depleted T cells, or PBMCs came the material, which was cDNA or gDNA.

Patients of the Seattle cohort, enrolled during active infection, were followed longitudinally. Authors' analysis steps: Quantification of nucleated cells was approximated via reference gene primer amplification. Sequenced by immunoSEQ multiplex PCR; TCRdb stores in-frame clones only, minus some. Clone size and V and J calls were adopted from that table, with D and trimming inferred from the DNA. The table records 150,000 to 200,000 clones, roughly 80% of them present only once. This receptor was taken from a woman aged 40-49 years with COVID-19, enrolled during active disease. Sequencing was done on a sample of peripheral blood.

DNA for the CDR3: TGTGCCAGCAGTTGGCGGGGGAACACTGAAGCTTTCTTT. Translating gives CASSWRGNTEAFF. The chain joins TRBV6-6 to TRBJ1-1; D is unclear. Germline CDR1 MNHNY, CDR2 SVGAGI (reference sequence). Trimming took off 4 bases at V and 1 base at J, with 7 bases between the two ends. The CDR3 runs 13 residues.